This T cell receptor beta chain came from a study of cytomegalovirus exposure and HLA in healthy donors. Trimming removed 5 bases at V and 7 bases at J, with 17 bases between. The CDR3 contains 15 residues. The germline V gene has CDR1 LNHNV and CDR2 YYDKDF (reference sequence). A multiplex PCR was run with 60 Vbeta primers and 13 Jbeta primers. Generated by immunoSEQ multiplex PCR, the TCRdb table keeps only in-frame clones and is missing some. The table shows about 100,000 clones, with about 76% occurring only once. Overall study findings and caveats: Apparent HLA restriction characterized most CMV-associated TCR beta chains in a later analysis.

As for this clone: Its antigen remains unknown.

This clonotype was sampled from a man aged 35-49 years in good health and CMV-seropositive. The sample comprised PBMCs. The chain uses TRBV15 and TRBJ1-4, with a possible D match to TRBD1 (6 bases). The CDR3 is CATSERGKGGEKLFF. Written as DNA, the CDR3 is TGTGCCACCAGCGAGAGGGGTAAAGGGGGTGAAAAACTGTTTTTT.